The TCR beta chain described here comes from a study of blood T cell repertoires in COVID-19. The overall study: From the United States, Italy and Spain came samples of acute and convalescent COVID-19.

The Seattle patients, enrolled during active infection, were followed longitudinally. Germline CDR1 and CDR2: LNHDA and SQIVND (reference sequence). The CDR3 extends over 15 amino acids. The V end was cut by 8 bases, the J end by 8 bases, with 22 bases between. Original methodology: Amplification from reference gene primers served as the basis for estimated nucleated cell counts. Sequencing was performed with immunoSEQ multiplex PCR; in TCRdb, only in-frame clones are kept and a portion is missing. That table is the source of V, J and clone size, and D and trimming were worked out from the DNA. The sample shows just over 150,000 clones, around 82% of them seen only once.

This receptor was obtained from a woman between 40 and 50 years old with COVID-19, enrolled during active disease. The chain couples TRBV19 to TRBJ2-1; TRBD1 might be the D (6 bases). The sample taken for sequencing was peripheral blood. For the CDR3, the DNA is TGTGCCAGTGGGACCGGGACAAATAATAGAGATGAGCAGTTCTTC. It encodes CASGTGTNNRDEQFF.